The sequence of this T cell receptor beta chain was determined in a study of beta chain features in type 1 diabetes. Whole-study context: Healthy donors resembled patients in age, gender and cell yields.

This clone has more than one count but fewer than ten. CDR1 and CDR2 (germline): SGHNT, YENEEA. V dropped 5 bases and J dropped 5; count of bases not matched to a gene: 2. The CDR3 sequence is 13 residues long. The study reverse transcribed the entire isolated RNA, so it sequenced expressed TCRB transcripts. Sequenced naive, central memory and regulatory T cell samples produced an average of roughly 3.6 million reads. Profiled with immunoSEQ multiplex PCR; TCRdb holds only in-frame clones, not every one. The profile shows 120,000 to 150,000 clones, about 9.4% of them singletons. Sequencing was done on a sample of naive CD4+ T cells from blood. The TCR was taken from a man between 18 and 29 years old in good health. The rearrangement links TRBV11-3 to TRBJ2-5; TRBD1 agrees at 10 bases. CDR3 sequence reads: CASSRGQGETQYF. The CDR3 DNA reads as TGTGCCAGCAGCCGGGGACAGGGGGAGACCCAGTACTTC. Complete variable domain (other parts from reference TRBV11-3 and TRBJ2-5): EAGVVQSPRYKIIEKKQPVAFWCNPISGHNTLYWYLQNLGQGPELLIRYENEEAVDDSQLPKDRFSAERLKGVDSTLKIQPAELGDSAVYLCASSRGQGETQYFGPGTRLLVL.